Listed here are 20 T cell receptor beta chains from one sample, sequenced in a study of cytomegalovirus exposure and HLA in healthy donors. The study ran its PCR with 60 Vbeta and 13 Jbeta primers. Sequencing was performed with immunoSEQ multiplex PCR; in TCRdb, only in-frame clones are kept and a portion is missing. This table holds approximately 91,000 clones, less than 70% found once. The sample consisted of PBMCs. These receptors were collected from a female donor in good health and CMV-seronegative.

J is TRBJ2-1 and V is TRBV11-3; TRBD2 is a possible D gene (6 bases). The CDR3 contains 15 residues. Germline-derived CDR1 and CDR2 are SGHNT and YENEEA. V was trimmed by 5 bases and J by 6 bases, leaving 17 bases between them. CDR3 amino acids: CASSPGDPDPNEQFF. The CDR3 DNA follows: TGTGCCAGCAGCCCGGGGGACCCAGACCCCAATGAGCAGTTCTTC.

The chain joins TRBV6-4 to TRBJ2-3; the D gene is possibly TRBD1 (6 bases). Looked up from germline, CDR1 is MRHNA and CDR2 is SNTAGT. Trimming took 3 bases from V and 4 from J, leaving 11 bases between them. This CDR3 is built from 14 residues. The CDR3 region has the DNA TGTGCCAGCAGTGAAAGGGACACACCAGATACGCAGTATTTT. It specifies CASSERDTPDTQYF.

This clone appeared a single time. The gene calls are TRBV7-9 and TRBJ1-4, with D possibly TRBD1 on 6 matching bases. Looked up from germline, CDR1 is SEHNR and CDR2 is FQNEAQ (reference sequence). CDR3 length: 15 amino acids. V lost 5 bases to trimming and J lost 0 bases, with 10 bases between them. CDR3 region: CASSDRTATNEKLFF. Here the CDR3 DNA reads TGTGCCAGCAGCGACCGGACAGCAACTAATGAAAAACTGTTTTTT.

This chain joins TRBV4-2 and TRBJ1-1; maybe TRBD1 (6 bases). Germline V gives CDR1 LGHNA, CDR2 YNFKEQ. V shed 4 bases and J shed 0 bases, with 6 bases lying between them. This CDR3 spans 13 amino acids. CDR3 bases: TGTGCCAGCAGCCCAGGGGTGAACACTGAAGCTTTCTTT. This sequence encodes CASSPGVNTEAFF.

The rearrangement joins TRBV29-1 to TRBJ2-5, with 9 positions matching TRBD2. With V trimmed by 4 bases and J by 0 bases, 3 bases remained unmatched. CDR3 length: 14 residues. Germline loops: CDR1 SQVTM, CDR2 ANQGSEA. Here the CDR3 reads CSVALAGNQETQYF. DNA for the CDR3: TGCAGCGTTGCGCTAGCGGGGAACCAAGAGACCCAGTACTTC.

CDR3 nucleotides: TGTGCCAGCAACCCGTCTGGCGGGAGGGTAGGAGAGACCCAGTACTTC. This encodes CASNPSGGRVGETQYF. The gene calls are TRBV28 and TRBJ2-5; 9 bases are a match to TRBD2. The germline CDR1 and CDR2 sequences are MDHEN and SYDVKM. Trimming removed 7 bases from V and 4 bases from J; junction bases left unmatched: 13. The CDR3 is made up of 16 amino acids.

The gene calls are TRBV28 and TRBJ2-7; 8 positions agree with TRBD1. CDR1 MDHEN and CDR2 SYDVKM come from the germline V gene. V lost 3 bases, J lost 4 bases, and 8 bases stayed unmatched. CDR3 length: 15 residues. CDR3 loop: CASSFGQGGLYEQYF. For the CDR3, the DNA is TGTGCCAGCAGTTTTGGACAGGGCGGCCTTTACGAGCAGTACTTC.

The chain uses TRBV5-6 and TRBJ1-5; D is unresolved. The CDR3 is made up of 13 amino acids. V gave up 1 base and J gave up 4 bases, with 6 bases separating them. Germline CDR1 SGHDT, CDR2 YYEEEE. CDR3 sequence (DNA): TGTGCCAGCAGCTTGACAGCAAATCAGCCCCAGCATTTT. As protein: CASSLTANQPQHF.

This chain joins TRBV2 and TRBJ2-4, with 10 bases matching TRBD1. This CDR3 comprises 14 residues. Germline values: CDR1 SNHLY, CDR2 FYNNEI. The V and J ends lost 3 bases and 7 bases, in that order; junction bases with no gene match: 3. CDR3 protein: CASSEWTGGNIQYF. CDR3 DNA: TGTGCCAGCAGTGAGTGGACAGGGGGGAACATTCAGTACTTC.

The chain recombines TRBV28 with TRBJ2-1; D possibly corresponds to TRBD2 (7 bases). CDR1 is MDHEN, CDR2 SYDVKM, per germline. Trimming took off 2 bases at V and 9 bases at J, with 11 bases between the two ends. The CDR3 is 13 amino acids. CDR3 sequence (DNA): TGTGCCAGCAGTTTAGGGGGGGCTGGTGAGCAGTTCTTC. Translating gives CASSLGGAGEQFF.

The DNA for the CDR3 is TGTGCCAGCAGCTACCCCCAGCCGGGGGGGCACGAGCAGTACTTC. Its translation is CASSYPQPGGHEQYF. The chain is built from TRBV5-6 and TRBJ2-7; TRBD2 aligns across 8 bases. Germline CDR1 SGHDT, CDR2 YYEEEE. The CDR3 totals 15 residues. The V gene end was trimmed by 3 bases and the J gene end by 5 bases; junction bases not matched to a gene: 10. The whole variable domain, filled in from reference TRBV5-6 and TRBJ2-7, reads DAGVTQSPTHLIKTRGQQVTLRCSPKSGHDTVSWYQQALGQGPQFIFQYYEEEERQRGNFPDRFSGHQFPNYSSELNVNALLLGDSALYLCASSYPQPGGHEQYFGPGTRLTVT.

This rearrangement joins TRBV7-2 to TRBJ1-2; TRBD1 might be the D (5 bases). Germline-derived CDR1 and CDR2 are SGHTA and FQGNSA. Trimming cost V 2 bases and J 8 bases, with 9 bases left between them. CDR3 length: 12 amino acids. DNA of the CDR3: TGTGCCAGCAGCTTAACGGGGGAAGGCTACACCTTC. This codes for CASSLTGEGYTF.

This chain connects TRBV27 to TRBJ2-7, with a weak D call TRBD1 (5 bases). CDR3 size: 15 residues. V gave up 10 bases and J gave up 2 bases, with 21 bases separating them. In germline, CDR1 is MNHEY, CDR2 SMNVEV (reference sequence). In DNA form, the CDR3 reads TGTGCCACTAACCCTATTCCGAGCAGGGCCTACGAGCAGTACTTC. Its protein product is CATNPIPSRAYEQYF.

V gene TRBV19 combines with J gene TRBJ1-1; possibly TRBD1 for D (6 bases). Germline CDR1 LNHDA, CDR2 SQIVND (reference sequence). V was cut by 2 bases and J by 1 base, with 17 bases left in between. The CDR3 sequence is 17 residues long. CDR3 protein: CASSIRPGEIPNTEAFF. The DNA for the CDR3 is TGTGCCAGTAGTATAAGGCCAGGGGAGATACCGAACACTGAAGCTTTCTTT. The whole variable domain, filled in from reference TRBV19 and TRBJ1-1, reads DGGITQSPKYLFRKEGQNVTLSCEQNLNHDAMYWYRQDPGQGLRLIYYSQIVNDFQKGDIAEGYSVSREKKESFPLTVTSAQKNPTAFYLCASSIRPGEIPNTEAFFGQGTRLTVV.

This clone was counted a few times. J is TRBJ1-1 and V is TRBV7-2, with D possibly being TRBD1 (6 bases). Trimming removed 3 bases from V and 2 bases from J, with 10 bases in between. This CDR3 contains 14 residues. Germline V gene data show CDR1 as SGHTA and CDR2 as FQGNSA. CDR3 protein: CASSFRGSNTEAFF. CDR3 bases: TGTGCCAGCAGCTTCAGGGGCTCTAACACTGAAGCTTTCTTT.

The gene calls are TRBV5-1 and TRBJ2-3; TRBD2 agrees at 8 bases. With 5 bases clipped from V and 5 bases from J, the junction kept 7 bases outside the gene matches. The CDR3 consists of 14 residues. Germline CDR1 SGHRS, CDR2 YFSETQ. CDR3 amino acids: CASRYGGAGDTQYF. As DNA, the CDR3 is TGCGCCAGCAGGTACGGGGGGGCAGGAGATACGCAGTATTTT. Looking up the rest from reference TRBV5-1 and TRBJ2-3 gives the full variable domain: KAGVTQTPRYLIKTRGQQVTLSCSPISGHRSVSWYQQTPGQGLQFLFEYFSETQRNKGNFPGRFSGRQFSNSRSEMNVSTLELGDSALYLCASRYGGAGDTQYFGPGTRLTVL.

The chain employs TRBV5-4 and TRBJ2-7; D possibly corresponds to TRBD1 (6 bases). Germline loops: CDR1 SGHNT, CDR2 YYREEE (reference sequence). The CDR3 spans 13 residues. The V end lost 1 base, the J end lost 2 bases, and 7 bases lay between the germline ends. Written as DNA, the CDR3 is TGTGCCAGCAGCTTGTCAGGGGCCTACGAGCAGTACTTC. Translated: CASSLSGAYEQYF.

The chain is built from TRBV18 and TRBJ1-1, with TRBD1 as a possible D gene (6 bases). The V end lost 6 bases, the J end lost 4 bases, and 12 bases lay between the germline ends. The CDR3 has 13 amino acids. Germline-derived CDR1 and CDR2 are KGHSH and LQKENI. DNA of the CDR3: TGTGCCAGCTCCTCCGCAGGGGTCACTGAAGCTTTCTTT. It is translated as CASSSAGVTEAFF. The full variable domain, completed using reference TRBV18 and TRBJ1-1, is NAGVMQNPRHLVRRRGQEARLRCSPMKGHSHVYWYRQLPEEGLKFMVYLQKENIIDESGMPKERFSAEFPKEGPSILRIQQVVRGDSAAYFCASSSAGVTEAFFGQGTRLTVV.

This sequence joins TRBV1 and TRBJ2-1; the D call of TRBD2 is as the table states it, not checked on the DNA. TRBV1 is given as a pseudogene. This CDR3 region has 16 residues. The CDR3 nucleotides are TGCACCAGCAGCCAACCTAGGGACTACCATAGGGGTGAGCAGTTCTTC. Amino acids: CTSSQPRDYHRGEQFF.

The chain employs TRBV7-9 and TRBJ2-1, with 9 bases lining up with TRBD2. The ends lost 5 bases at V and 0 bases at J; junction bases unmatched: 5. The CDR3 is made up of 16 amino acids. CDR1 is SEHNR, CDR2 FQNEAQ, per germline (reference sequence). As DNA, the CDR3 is TGTGCCAGCAGCCCTCTAGCGGGAAGCTCCTACAATGAGCAGTTCTTC. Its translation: CASSPLAGSSYNEQFF.